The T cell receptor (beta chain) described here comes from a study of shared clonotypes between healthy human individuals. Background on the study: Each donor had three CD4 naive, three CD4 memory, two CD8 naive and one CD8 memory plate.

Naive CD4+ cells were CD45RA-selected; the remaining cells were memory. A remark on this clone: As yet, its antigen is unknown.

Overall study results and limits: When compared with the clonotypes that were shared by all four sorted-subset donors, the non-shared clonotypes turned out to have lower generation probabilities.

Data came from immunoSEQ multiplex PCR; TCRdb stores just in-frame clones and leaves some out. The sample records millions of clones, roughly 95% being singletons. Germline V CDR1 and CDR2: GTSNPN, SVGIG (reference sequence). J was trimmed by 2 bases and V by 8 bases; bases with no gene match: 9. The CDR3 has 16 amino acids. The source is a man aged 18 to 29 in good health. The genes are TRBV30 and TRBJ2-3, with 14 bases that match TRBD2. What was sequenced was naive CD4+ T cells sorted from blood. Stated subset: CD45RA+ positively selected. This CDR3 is CARTSGRLVFTDTQYF. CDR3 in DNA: TGTGCCCGGACTAGCGGGAGGTTGGTTTTCACAGATACGCAGTATTTT.